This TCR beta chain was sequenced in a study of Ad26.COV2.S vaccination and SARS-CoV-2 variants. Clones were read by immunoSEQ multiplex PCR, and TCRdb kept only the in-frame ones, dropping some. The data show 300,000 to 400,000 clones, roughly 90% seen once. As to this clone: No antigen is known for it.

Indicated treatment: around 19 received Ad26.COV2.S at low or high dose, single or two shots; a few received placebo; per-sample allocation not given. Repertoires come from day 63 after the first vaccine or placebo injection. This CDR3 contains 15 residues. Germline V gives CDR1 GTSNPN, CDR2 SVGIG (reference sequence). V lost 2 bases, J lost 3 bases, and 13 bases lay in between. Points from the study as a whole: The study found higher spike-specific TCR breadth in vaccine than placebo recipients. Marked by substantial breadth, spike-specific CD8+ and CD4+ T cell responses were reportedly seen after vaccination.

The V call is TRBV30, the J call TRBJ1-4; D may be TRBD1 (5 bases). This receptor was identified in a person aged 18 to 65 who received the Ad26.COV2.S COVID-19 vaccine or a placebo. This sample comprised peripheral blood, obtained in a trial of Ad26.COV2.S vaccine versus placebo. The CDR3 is CAWSFTGVPNEKLFF. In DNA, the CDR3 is TGTGCCTGGAGTTTTACAGGTGTCCCTAATGAAAAACTGTTTTTT.